These 12 T cell receptor beta chains share one sample of origin, sequenced in a study of blood T cell repertoires in COVID-19. Assay used: immunoSEQ multiplex PCR; TCRdb lists only in-frame clones, some missing. The sample records about 260,000 clones, 80% to 90% being singletons. Sequenced: PBMCs or T cells enriched from blood (not recorded which). Source of these receptors: a woman in her late teens or twenties who had recovered from COVID-19.

The rearrangement uses TRBV5-4 and TRBJ1-1, with 8 bases that match TRBD1. This CDR3 has 15 amino acids. The germline CDR1 and CDR2 sequences are SGHNT and YYREEE (reference sequence). V shed 4 bases and J 2 bases; nucleotides not matched to a gene: 7. The DNA of the CDR3 is TGTGCCAGCAGCAACGACAGGGGCCCTAACACTGAAGCTTTCTTT. The encoded protein is CASSNDRGPNTEAFF.

The V and J genes are TRBV29-1 and TRBJ2-1; no firm D call. This CDR3 has 12 residues. The germline CDR1 and CDR2 sequences are SQVTM and ANQGSEA. V was clipped by 7 bases and J by 7 bases, with 14 bases between them. The CDR3 region is CSGVRLLNEQFF. The DNA for the CDR3 is TGCAGCGGGGTCCGACTTTTAAATGAGCAGTTCTTC.

This clone is a singleton in its sample. The rearrangement uses TRBV19 and TRBJ1-1; 7 bases are shared with TRBD1. CDR3 length: 15 residues. V trimming: 5 bases; J trimming: 0 bases; junction bases outside the gene matches: 6. CDR1 LNHDA and CDR2 SQIVND come from the germline V gene (reference sequence). CDR3 sequence (DNA): TGTGCCAGTAGTCCCCGACAGGGCATGAACACTGAAGCTTTCTTT. It specifies CASSPRQGMNTEAFF.

The rearrangement joins TRBV5-4 to TRBJ1-3; TRBD1 aligns across 7 bases. Germline assignment: CDR1 SGHNT and CDR2 YYREEE (reference sequence). The V gene end was trimmed by 0 bases and the J gene end by 5 bases; junction bases not matched to a gene: 2. This CDR3 contains 14 residues. The CDR3 loop reads CASSLGQGRNTIYF. DNA of the CDR3: TGTGCCAGCAGCTTGGGACAGGGAAGAAACACCATATATTTT.

This sequence joins TRBV29-1 and TRBJ2-7, with D possibly TRBD1 on 5 matching bases. The CDR3 is 13 amino acids. CDR1 is SQVTM and CDR2 is ANQGSEA in the germline V gene. The germline V and J ends were trimmed by 4 bases and 0 bases, with 10 bases remaining between them. The CDR3 is CSVVCDSSYEQYF. CDR3 coding DNA: TGCAGCGTTGTCTGCGACAGCTCCTACGAGCAGTACTTC.

The J gene is TRBJ2-2, the V gene TRBV30, with D possibly matching TRBD2 (6 bases). This CDR3 is 16 amino acids long. The germline gives CDR1 GTSNPN, CDR2 SVGIG (reference sequence). Trimming shortened V by 0 bases and J by 6 bases, and 17 bases separated the two germline ends. The CDR3, as DNA: TGTGCCTGGAGTGTAAGACTAGGGTTTTTCTCCGGGGAGCTGTTTTTT. Translation: CAWSVRLGFFSGELFF.

The chain recombines TRBV6-1 with TRBJ1-2; D is uncertain. From germline, CDR1 is MNHNS and CDR2 SASEGT. The CDR3 has 14 amino acids. V was trimmed by 2 bases and J by 4 bases, leaving 11 bases between them. The CDR3, as DNA: TGTGCCAGCAGTGAATCCCCGGTTGGCTATGGCTACACCTTC. Amino acids: CASSESPVGYGYTF.

The chain carries TRBV9 and TRBJ1-2, with a possible D match to TRBD1 (5 bases). CDR1 is SGDLS and CDR2 is YYNGEE in the germline V gene. CDR3 length equals 14 residues. V was shortened by 0 bases and J by 7 bases, with 13 bases between the two germline ends. In DNA form, the CDR3 reads TGTGCCAGCAGCGTAGCGACAGCCTTTAGTGGCTACACCTTC. This codes for CASSVATAFSGYTF. Filled out from reference TRBV9 and TRBJ1-2, the complete variable domain reads DSGVTQTPKHLITATGQRVTLRCSPRSGDLSVYWYQQSLDQGLQFLIQYYNGEERAKGNILERFSAQQFPDLHSELNLSSLELGDSALYFCASSVATAFSGYTFGSGTRLTVV.

This clone was observed once. V is TRBV27 and J is TRBJ2-3, with D perhaps matching TRBD2 (6 bases). Germline V gene sequence: CDR1 MNHEY, CDR2 SMNVEV (reference sequence). The CDR3 covers 15 residues. V lost 5 bases and J 5 bases, leaving 17 bases between the germline ends. CDR3 sequence: CASSALPDGGDTQYF. In DNA, the CDR3 is TGTGCCAGCAGTGCCCTACCTGACGGGGGAGATACGCAGTATTTT.

V gene TRBV27 combines with J gene TRBJ2-2, with TRBD2 identical over 9 bases. Losses at the gene ends were 6 bases for V and 5 bases for J; bases not matched to a gene: 7. This CDR3 is built from 15 residues. CDR1 is MNHEY and CDR2 is SMNVEV in the germline V gene (reference sequence). DNA of the CDR3: TGTGCCAGCAGACCGACTAGCGGTCAGACCGGGGAGCTGTTTTTT. As protein: CASRPTSGQTGELFF.

V gene TRBV18 combines with J gene TRBJ1-3, with TRBD1 matching 8 bases. Trimming at V came to 4 bases and at J to 7 bases, leaving 9 bases not matched to a gene. Germline CDR1 KGHSH, CDR2 LQKENI. This CDR3 contains 15 residues. For the CDR3, the DNA is TGTGCCAGCTCACAAAACAGGGGGAGTTTGAACACCATATATTTT. Its translation: CASSQNRGSLNTIYF.

The rearrangement links TRBV7-9 to TRBJ2-3; TRBD2 aligns across 9 bases. This CDR3 contains 16 residues. The V gene end was trimmed by 4 bases and the J gene end by 3 bases; junction bases not matched to a gene: 8. Germline V gene lookup returns CDR1 SEHNR and CDR2 FQNEAQ (reference sequence). This CDR3 is CASSWTSEEGTDTQYF. The CDR3 DNA is TGTGCCAGCAGCTGGACTAGCGAAGAGGGGACAGATACGCAGTATTTT.